This T cell receptor (beta chain) was found in a study of blood T cell repertoires in COVID-19. Study information: Donors in the United States, Italy and Spain gave samples during acute or convalescent COVID-19. From T cells, B-cell-depleted T cells, or PBMCs came the material, which was cDNA or gDNA.

V shed 4 bases, J shed 5 bases, and the junction held 3 bases outside the gene matches. Germline loops: CDR1 SGHRS, CDR2 YFSETQ. There are 14 residues in the CDR3. Authors' processing steps: The assay estimated nucleated cells by amplifying reference gene primers. Sequencing was performed with immunoSEQ multiplex PCR; in TCRdb, only in-frame clones are kept and a portion is missing. D and trimming were read from the DNA, whereas the V and J calls and clone size are those reported in that table. This sample has more than 35,000 clones, with approximately 71% found just once. The receptor was derived from a man older than 75 with acute or convalescent COVID-19. Sequencing used peripheral blood. The gene calls are TRBV5-1 and TRBJ2-7, with 13 bases aligning to TRBD2. CDR3 in amino acids: CASSPGLAGHEQYF. The CDR3, as DNA: TGCGCCAGCAGCCCGGGACTAGCGGGACACGAGCAGTACTTC.